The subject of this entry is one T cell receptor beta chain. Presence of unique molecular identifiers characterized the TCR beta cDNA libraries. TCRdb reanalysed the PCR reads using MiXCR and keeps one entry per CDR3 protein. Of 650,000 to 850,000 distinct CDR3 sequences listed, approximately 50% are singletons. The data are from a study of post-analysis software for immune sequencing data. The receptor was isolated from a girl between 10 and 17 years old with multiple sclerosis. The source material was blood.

The CDR3: CSARSHSNDGETQYF. For the CDR3, the DNA is TGCAGTGCTAGGTCCCATTCCAATGACGGGGAGACCCAGTACTTC. V is TRBV20-1 and J is TRBJ2-7; D gene ambiguous. The DNA matches TRBJ2-5 better at its end, which makes the J call doubtful. CDR1 is DFQATT and CDR2 is SNEGSKA in the germline V gene (reference sequence). The CDR3 is 15 amino acids.